This paragraph reports one T cell receptor beta chain. In the original processing: Amplified reference gene primers provided the basis for estimating nucleated cell counts. Libraries were prepared by immunoSEQ multiplex PCR; TCRdb keeps only in-frame clonotypes and omits some of them. For V, J and clone size, that table is used; D and trimming come from the DNA. The sample gives 250,000 to 350,000 clones, 89% of which show up once; 0.94% is in the top ten. These data come from a study of blood T cell repertoires in COVID-19. In the study overall: The United States, Italy and Spain provided the acute and convalescent COVID-19 samples. Sample material is recorded as cDNA or gDNA derived from T cells, B-cell-depleted T cells, or PBMCs.

CDR1 and CDR2 (germline): SGHNT, YENEEA. Trimming cost V 5 bases and J 4 bases, with 17 bases left between them. The CDR3 spans 15 residues. This chain links TRBV11-3 with TRBJ1-1, with D perhaps matching TRBD1 (6 bases). The specimen was peripheral blood. This clonotype originated in a woman aged 40-49 years who had recovered from COVID-19. CDR3 sequence: CASSALQGASTEAFF. Here the CDR3 DNA reads TGTGCCAGCAGCGCTTTACAGGGAGCTAGCACTGAAGCTTTCTTT.